This T cell receptor beta chain was found in a study of blood T cell repertoires in COVID-19. Whole-study context: Samples came from the United States, Italy and Spain, spanning acute and convalescent COVID-19. Nucleic acid was either cDNA or gDNA, and it came from T cells, B-cell-depleted T cells, or PBMCs.

Original handling: Cell counts per sample came from amplifying reference gene primers. Data came from immunoSEQ multiplex PCR; TCRdb stores just in-frame clones and leaves some out. That table furnishes V, J and clone size, whereas the DNA furnished D and trimming. This table has 270,000 or so clones, just over 85% appearing once. Only a few counts were recorded for this clone. This CDR3 has 13 residues. The germline V gene has CDR1 SEHNR and CDR2 FQNEAQ (reference sequence). Trimming stripped 4 bases from V and 4 bases from J, with 10 bases between. The chain links TRBV7-9 to TRBJ1-2; D gene ambiguous. The sequencing input was peripheral blood. The TCR comes from a woman in her thirties with active or convalescent COVID-19. CDR3 nucleotides: TGTGCCAGCAGCTCCCAGGAGGCCTATGGCTACACCTTC. Its translation: CASSSQEAYGYTF.